Below are 4 T cell receptor beta chains sequenced from a single sample in a study of cytomegalovirus exposure and HLA in healthy donors. The PCR had 60 Vbeta and 13 Jbeta primers. Only in-frame clones appear in the TCRdb table, and some are missing; sequencing was by immunoSEQ multiplex PCR. The table records about 150,000 clones, approximately 85% of them present only once. The sample was PBMCs. The source is a man aged 25 to 45 in good health and CMV-seropositive.

This chain uses TRBV9 with TRBJ2-3; the D gene is possibly TRBD2 (6 bases). CDR3 length equals 16 residues. Trimming shortened V by 2 bases and J by 2 bases, and 15 bases separated the two germline ends. The germline CDR1 and CDR2 sequences are SGDLS and YYNGEE. CDR3 protein: CASSVTGTRLTDTQYF. The DNA of the CDR3 is TGTGCCAGCAGCGTTACCGGGACTCGCCTCACAGATACGCAGTATTTT.

The rearrangement uses TRBV28 and TRBJ1-2; D not resolved. The CDR3 spans 15 residues. Per the germline V gene, CDR1 is MDHEN and CDR2 is SYDVKM. V shed 2 bases and J shed 5 bases, with 15 bases lying between them. The DNA for the CDR3 is TGTGCCAGCAGTTTAATCCGTCTTTCCCTTTATGGCTACACCTTC. Translating gives CASSLIRLSLYGYTF.

J is TRBJ2-1 and V is TRBV27, with 7 bases aligning to TRBD1. CDR1 MNHEY and CDR2 SMNVEV come from the germline V gene (reference sequence). The CDR3 runs 16 residues. The junction had 7 bases not matched to a gene; V was cut back by 3 bases and J by 2 bases. The DNA for the CDR3 is TGTGCCAGCAGTTTGTCCACAGGGGAAGCCTACAATGAGCAGTTCTTC. This gives the protein CASSLSTGEAYNEQFF.

The count of this clone is one. V usage is TRBV18 and J usage is TRBJ2-2; possible D gene TRBD2, 6 bases. The germline V gene has CDR1 KGHSH and CDR2 LQKENI. The V end was cut by 2 bases, the J end by 9 bases, with 13 bases between. The CDR3 spans 14 residues. The CDR3 DNA reads TGTGCCAGCTCACCAAAGAGGGAGGCCCGGGAGCTGTTTTTT. It yields the protein CASSPKREARELFF.